A selection of T cell receptor beta chains follows, all from one sample in a study of vaccination effects on CD4 cells after COVID-19. For these receptors, no antigen is known. Data came from immunoSEQ multiplex PCR; TCRdb stores just in-frame clones and leaves some out. Here the sample spans about 57,000 clones, just under 80% being singletons. The input for sequencing was CD4+ T cells from PBMCs cultured without peptide, taken after COVID-19 vaccination. The receptors were sampled from a human donor who received a COVID-19 vaccine. Each CDR3 is given with its conserved first and last residue. The D gene is left open where the match is weak. Only some rows state a clone size, as once, few, many or a class for expanded clones.

TRBJ2-5 TRBV5-4 few 14 TRBD2 TGTGCCAGCACCGGGGGTGCGGGAGGGGAGACCCAGTACTTC CASTGGAGGETQYF
TRBJ1-1 TRBV19 - 14 TRBD1 TGTGCCAGTAGCGACAGGGGCTCGAACACTGAAGCTTTCTTT CASSDRGSNTEAFF
TRBJ2-1 TRBV7-7 - 13 - TGTGCTAGCAGCTCCGAGGAAGGGAATGAGCAGTTCTTC CASSSEEGNEQFF
TRBJ2-5 TRBV7-9 - 14 - TGTGCCAGCAGCCTCCGACAGGGAGGGGAGACCCAGTACTTC CASSLRQGGETQYF
TRBJ1-4 TRBV5-1 - 15 - TGCGCCAGCAGCTTACAAGGACGGAATAATGAAAAACTGTTTTTT CASSLQGRNNEKLFF
TRBJ2-1 TRBV4-1 - 14 - TGCGCCAGCAAGTCGTTTTTCGGTAACAATGAGCAGTTCTTC CASKSFFGNNEQFF
TRBJ2-1 TRBV6-5 - 11 - TGTGCCAGCAGCGAGGAGAATGAGCAGTTCTTC CASSEENEQFF
TRBJ2-1 TRBV10-3 few 13 - TGTGCCATCAGTGAGCCTAAAACTCCCCTCATCCTCTTC CAISEPKTPLILF
TRBJ1-1 TRBV11-1 - 16 - TGTGCCAGCATCAAAGAGGGGGGGCTCTTGAACACTGAAGCTTTCTTT CASIKEGGLLNTEAFF
TRBJ1-1 TRBV7-9 - 13 - TGTGCCAGCAGCTTATCAGGGCCCTCTGAAGCTTTCTTT CASSLSGPSEAFF
TRBJ1-5 TRBV30 - 15 - TGTGCCTGGAGTCAGATGGGTGGGGTCGGTCAGCCCCAGCATTTT CAWSQMGGVGQPQHF
TRBJ1-2 TRBV2 - 14 - TGTGCCAGTACCGGGACGGAGGGTAACTATGGCTACACCTTC CASTGTEGNYGYTF
TRBJ1-5 TRBV4-2 few 15 - TGTGCCAGCAGCCTAAGGCCGACAGCGGGACAGCCCCAGCATTTT CASSLRPTAGQPQHF
TRBJ1-2 TRBV9 once 13 - TGTGCCAGCAGCGGGCAGGGTTTTTTTGGCTACACCTTC CASSGQGFFGYTF
TRBJ2-5 TRBV4-2 - 15 - TGTGCCAGCAGCCAAGATGAATCCAGACAAGAGACCCAGTACTTC CASSQDESRQETQYF
TRBJ1-5 TRBV5-5 - 12 - TGTGCCAGCGGCCTGGCCAATCAGCCCCAGCATTTT CASGLANQPQHF
TRBJ2-7 TRBV28 once 16 TRBD2 TGTGCCAGCACCCGACTAGCGGGAGGGGTAACCTACGAGCAGTACTTC CASTRLAGGVTYEQYF
TRBJ2-1 TRBV3-1/TRBV3-2 - 13 - TGTGCCAGCAGCCAAGACTTCCACAATGAGCAGTTCTTC CASSQDFHNEQFF
TRBJ2-5 TRBV6-6 - 16 - TGTGCCAGCAGTTACGGGGTTAGTAAGGGCCAAGAGACCCAGTACTTC CASSYGVSKGQETQYF
TRBJ1-2 TRBV6-2/TRBV6-3 few 11 - TGTGCCAGCAGTTACCGGCGACTTTACACCTTC CASSYRRLYTF
TRBJ1-2 TRBV5-1 - 16 TRBD1 TGCGCCAGCAGCTTGGCCGGGGGACAGGGCGGGTTTGGCTACACCTTC CASSLAGGQGGFGYTF
TRBJ1-6 TRBV21-1 - 16 - TGTGCCAGCAGCAAAGAAACAGGAGCTGAAAGGTCACCCCTCCACTTT CASSKETGAERSPLHF
TRBJ2-1 TRBV5-1 - 16 - TGCGCCAGCAGCTTGGTCGGCCGAAGCTCCTACAATGAGCAGTTCTTC CASSLVGRSSYNEQFF
TRBJ1-1 TRBV6-5 - 11 - TGTGCCAGCAGCCTCGGGGTTGAAGCTTTCTTT CASSLGVEAFF
TRBJ2-7 TRBV30 once 14 - TGTGCCTGGAGTTCCACTATCCAGGGGTACGAGCAGTACTTC CAWSSTIQGYEQYF
TRBJ1-6 TRBV14 - 15 TRBD1 TGTGCCAGCAGCCAAGTCCGAGCAGGGGGATCACCCCTCCACTTT CASSQVRAGGSPLHF
TRBJ1-5 TRBV27 - 16 TRBD1 TGTGCCAGTTCTAAGACAGGGGGATATAGCAATCAGCCCCAGCATTTT CASSKTGGYSNQPQHF
TRBJ2-5 TRBV3-1/TRBV3-2 once 15 - TGTGCCAGCAGCCAATACTTGGGGCTGGCAGAGACCCAGTACTTC CASSQYLGLAETQYF
TRBJ1-1 TRBV2 - 15 TRBD1 TGTGCCAGCAGTGGAGGGGGCCCCTGGAACACTGAAGCTTTCTTT CASSGGGPWNTEAFF
TRBJ2-3 TRBV7-3 - 15 - TGTGCCAGCAGCTTTGGGGGGATAAGCACAGATACGCAGTATTTT CASSFGGISTDTQYF
TRBJ2-7 TRBV2 - 14 TRBD1 TGTGCCAGCAGTCGCTGGGACAGTCCCTACGAGCAGTACTTC CASSRWDSPYEQYF
TRBJ1-5 TRBV4-2 - 14 TRBD1 TGTGCCAGCAGCCACCAGGGGGGCGATCAGCCCCAGCATTTT CASSHQGGDQPQHF
TRBJ2-7 TRBV10-3 - 14 TRBD1 TGTGCCATCACTGGGGACAGGGTGGGAAACGAGCAGTACTTC CAITGDRVGNEQYF
TRBJ2-5 TRBV5-1 - 14 - TGCGCCAGCAGCTTGGGTGGGGGCGCGGAGACCCAGTACTTC CASSLGGGAETQYF
TRBJ1-2 TRBV10-3 many 16 TRBD1 TGTGCCATCAGTGAGTCGGGACAGGGTTCAAACTATGGCTACACCTTC CAISESGQGSNYGYTF
TRBJ1-2 TRBV30 - 15 - TGTGCCTGGAGTGTACTGGGGGGCGCGTACTATGGCTACACCTTC CAWSVLGGAYYGYTF
TRBJ2-5 TRBV5-6 few 15 TRBD1 TGTGCCAGCAGCTTAACCGGGACAGGGGAAGAGACCCAGTACTTC CASSLTGTGEETQYF
TRBJ1-2 TRBV6-5 - 13 - TGTGCCAGCAGTTACGGGAGGGCCTATGGCTACACCTTC CASSYGRAYGYTF
TRBJ1-1 TRBV9 - 14 - TGTGCCAGCAGCGTACAGCCCGGCTACACTGAAGCTTTCTTT CASSVQPGYTEAFF
TRBJ1-4 TRBV6-6 - 16 - TGTGCCAGCAGGAACAGGAGGGGGGGGTTTAATGAAAAACTGTTTTTT CASRNRRGGFNEKLFF
TRBJ2-2 TRBV5-6 - 16 TRBD2 TGTGCCAGCAGCTCAGCCCTAGCGGCGAACACCGGGGAGCTGTTTTTT CASSSALAANTGELFF
TRBJ1-6 TRBV5-1 - 16 - TGCGCCAGCAGCAGCGGACAGACTCCCTCCCCAGCACCCCTCCACTTT CASSSGQTPSPAPLHF
TRBJ1-2 TRBV6-5 - 14 - TGTGCCAGCAGACCTCGACAGCTTAACTATGGCTACACCTTC CASRPRQLNYGYTF